A single T cell receptor (beta chain) is shown here with its context. What it binds is unknown. This record comes from a study of shared clonotypes between healthy human individuals. On the study more broadly: Donor composition was a couple of women and a few men, aged 18 to 49.

Assay: immunoSEQ multiplex PCR; the TCRdb copy retains only in-frame clones and omits some. The table lists about 1.1 million clones, 75% to 85% of them singletons, with roughly 0.56% in the top ten. Study-wide points: A reduction in generation probabilities was seen for non-shared clonotypes relative to those shared by all four donors. Despite large depth, rarefaction showed incomplete sorted-subset sequencing.

V lost 0 bases to trimming and J lost 9 bases, with 14 bases between them. There are 14 residues in the CDR3. From germline, CDR1 is MNHNS and CDR2 SASEGT. Subsets obtained from CD4+ cells comprised CD45RA+ naive and CD45RA-negative memory cells. J is TRBJ2-5 and V is TRBV6-1; the D is unclear. This TCR derives from a man in his late teens or twenties in good health. Some clones in this sample may be carry-over from other donors' samples. Sequenced input: memory CD4+ T cells from PBMCs. Specified subset: CD45RA-negative fraction. CDR3 coding DNA: TGTGCCAGCAGTGAAGCGCTCCAGACACGGGCCCAGTACTTC. As protein: CASSEALQTRAQYF.